The 14 T cell receptor beta chains given below trace back to one sample, sequenced in a study of OX40 agonist ivuxolimab in advanced cancers. Measured with immunoSEQ multiplex PCR; TCRdb has only the in-frame clones, and not every one. Of 24,000 or so clones listed, approximately 85% are singletons. The input for sequencing was CD4+ or CD8+ T cells sorted from blood, taken in a trial of the OX40 agonist ivuxolimab. These TCRs come from an adult with an advanced solid tumor such as melanoma, head and neck, liver or kidney cancer.

This rearrangement joins TRBV5-4 to TRBJ2-7; 12 nucleotides align to TRBD2. V gave up 0 bases and J gave up 2 bases; unmatched junction bases: 3. This CDR3 is 16 amino acids long. Germline CDR1 and CDR2: SGHNT and YYREEE (reference sequence). The CDR3 DNA follows: TGTGCCAGCAGCTTGGGGCTAGCGGGAGGGGCCTACGAGCAGTACTTC. It specifies CASSLGLAGGAYEQYF.

This sequence joins TRBV2 and TRBJ2-1; TRBD2 matches 11 bases. This CDR3 region has 12 residues. Germline trimming cut 10 bases from V and 12 bases from J; bases unmatched to any gene: 8. CDR1 is SNHLY and CDR2 is FYNNEI in the germline V gene. The CDR3 protein is CAIETSGVRQFF. The CDR3 DNA reads as TGTGCCATAGAGACTAGCGGGGTCCGGCAGTTCTTC.

V and J are TRBV11-3 and TRBJ2-1; D is unclear. Between the trimmed V and J ends, which lost 3 bases and 12 bases, there was a span of 12 bases. Germline V gene sequence: CDR1 SGHNT, CDR2 YENEEA. This CDR3 comprises 12 residues. The CDR3 sequence is CASSFVSNWQFF. CDR3 DNA sequence: TGTGCCAGCAGCTTTGTTTCCAACTGGCAGTTCTTC.

V gene TRBV9 combines with J gene TRBJ2-3; D gene uncertain. Germline assignment: CDR1 SGDLS and CDR2 YYNGEE. The CDR3 runs 13 residues. The V end lost 3 bases, the J end lost 6 bases, and 11 bases lay between the germline ends. This CDR3 is CASSARPSDTQYF. The CDR3 DNA sequence: TGTGCCAGCAGCGCTCGTCCTAGTGATACGCAGTATTTT. The variable domain in full, with the rest retrieved from reference TRBV9 and TRBJ2-3, is DSGVTQTPKHLITATGQRVTLRCSPRSGDLSVYWYQQSLDQGLQFLIQYYNGEERAKGNILERFSAQQFPDLHSELNLSSLELGDSALYFCASSARPSDTQYFGPGTRLTVL.

The rearrangement links TRBV29-1 to TRBJ2-1, with D perhaps matching TRBD2 (5 bases). V gave up 7 bases and J gave up 7 bases, with 14 bases separating them. This CDR3 has 12 amino acids. The germline gives CDR1 SQVTM, CDR2 ANQGSEA. The CDR3 coding sequence is TGCAGCGCGTCGCGGGTCCAGAATGAGCAGTTCTTC. Its translation is CSASRVQNEQFF.

By frequency in the sample, this clone is medium-sized. The V call is TRBV21-1, the J call TRBJ1-1; the DNA was not used to check the table's D call, TRBD1. TRBV21-1 constitutes a pseudogene. The CDR3 is 14 amino acids. DNA for the CDR3: TGTGCCAGCAGCAGACAGGGGTGGGGCACTGAAGCTTTCTTT. Translation gives CASSRQGWGTEAFF.

The J gene is TRBJ2-7, the V gene TRBV7-2, with 8 positions matching TRBD1. The CDR3 runs to 16 residues. Germline V gene lookup returns CDR1 SGHTA and CDR2 FQGNSA. Unmatched junction bases numbered 12, after V lost 5 bases and J lost 3 bases. The CDR3 reads CASSQSTGTGLYEQYF. For the CDR3, the DNA is TGTGCCAGCAGCCAGTCTACGGGGACAGGTCTCTACGAGCAGTACTTC.

The J gene is TRBJ2-5, the V gene TRBV29-1; tentative D call: TRBD2 (6 bases). The CDR3 is 14 residues long. V shed 4 bases and J shed 2 bases, with 14 bases lying between them. Germline V CDR1 and CDR2: SQVTM, ANQGSEA. CDR3 protein: CSVGQGGLQETQYF. The CDR3 nucleotides are TGCAGCGTTGGGCAGGGAGGATTACAAGAGACCCAGTACTTC. The variable domain in full, with the rest retrieved from reference TRBV29-1 and TRBJ2-5, is SAVISQKPSRDICQRGTSLTIQCQVDSQVTMMFWYRQQPGQSLTLIATANQGSEATYESGFVIDKFPISRPNLTFSTLTVSNMSPEDSSIYLCSVGQGGLQETQYFGPGTRLLVL.

This sequence joins TRBV5-6 and TRBJ2-1; D gene uncertain. V was clipped by 2 bases and J by 4 bases, with 16 bases between them. CDR3 length equals 16 residues. In germline, CDR1 is SGHDT, CDR2 YYEEEE. In DNA form, the CDR3 reads TGTGCCAGCAGCTTAACTGGGTCAAACCTATACAATGAGCAGTTCTTC. Translation: CASSLTGSNLYNEQFF.

The chain combines TRBV29-1 with TRBJ1-3; TRBD1 matches 8 bases. Trimming at V came to 6 bases and at J to 0 bases, leaving 16 bases not matched to a gene. Germline V gene lookup returns CDR1 SQVTM and CDR2 ANQGSEA. The CDR3 has 18 residues. The CDR3 coding sequence is TGCAGCGTCCCCCACCGATGGACAGGGATTTTCTCTGGAAACACCATATATTTT. Translation: CSVPHRWTGIFSGNTIYF.

This sequence joins TRBV7-2 and TRBJ1-4; D not resolved. CDR1 and CDR2 from the germline V gene are SGHTA and FQGNSA. The CDR3 runs 15 residues. V lost 1 base and J lost 5, with 11 bases in between. The CDR3 coding sequence is TGTGCCAGCAGCTTAGGGTCGGTGCGGAATGAAAAACTGTTTTTT. Its translation is CASSLGSVRNEKLFF.

Note on this clone: An end of the junction differs from the germline gene, which may be a read error. The chain combines TRBV7-7 with TRBJ2-2, with 7 bases aligning to TRBD2. Germline V lookup: CDR1 SSHAT, CDR2 FNYEAQ (reference sequence). The CDR3 loop spans 15 amino acids. The CDR3 region is CASSAAGPNTGELFF. DNA of the CDR3: TGTGCTAGCAGCGCAGCGGGACCGAACACCGGGGAGCTGTTTTTT.

The chain links TRBV18 to TRBJ2-1; 8 positions match TRBD1. The germline V gene encodes CDR1 KGHSH and CDR2 LQKENI. This CDR3 has 13 amino acids. Unmatched junction bases numbered 2, after V lost 5 bases and J lost 5 bases. CDR3 DNA sequence: TGTGCCAGCTCATCGACAGGGGACAATGAGCAGTTCTTC. This encodes CASSSTGDNEQFF.

This rearrangement joins TRBV4-3 to TRBJ1-5; tentatively, D is TRBD1 (5 bases). V lost 3 bases, J lost 0 bases, and 12 bases lay in between. This CDR3 region has 16 residues. Looked up from germline, CDR1 is LGHNA and CDR2 is YSLEER. The CDR3 spells CASSQVAGGSNQPQHF. The CDR3 DNA follows: TGCGCCAGCAGCCAGGTTGCGGGGGGTAGCAATCAGCCCCAGCATTTT.